This TCR beta chain was obtained from a study of T cell responses to AZD1222 COVID-19 vaccine. Study-level results: White British people made up most donors, females outnumbered males, and clonal diversity was possibly underestimated. The study found vaccine-associated CD4 TCRs spanning spike, dominant at 160-218 and 743-854.

Germline V gene data show CDR1 as MNHEY and CDR2 as SMNVEV (reference sequence). The CDR3 is made up of 15 amino acids. Trimming removed 6 bases at V and 4 bases at J, with 18 bases between. The method was immunoSEQ multiplex PCR; TCRdb's version includes in-frame clones alone and lacks a portion of them. The sample consists of 90,000 to 130,000 clones, roughly 92% of them appearing once. Details on this clone: Its antigen is undetermined.

The source material was peripheral blood, sampled on day 0 of AZD1222 vaccination. The sequence came from an adult in good health. The rearrangement links TRBV27 to TRBJ1-1, with D possibly TRBD1 on 6 matching bases. The CDR3 loop is CASSPLPRQATEAFF. CDR3 nucleotide sequence: TGTGCCAGCAGCCCGCTCCCCCGACAGGCCACTGAAGCTTTCTTT.